This T cell receptor beta chain appears in the sequencing data of a study of shared clonotypes between healthy human individuals. A note on this clone: The antigen remains undetermined.

Germline CDR1 SGDLS, CDR2 YYNGEE. CDR3 size: 14 residues. Trimming removed 0 bases from V and 5 bases from J, with 9 bases in between. Sequencing was performed with immunoSEQ multiplex PCR; in TCRdb, only in-frame clones are kept and a portion is missing. The table has around 83,000 clones, 60% to 65% seen once. Findings and caveats of the study: Generation probability values for non-shared clonotypes were lower than those for clonotypes shared by all four donors. Genetic and exposure-history diversity was limited by the few donors.

Combining CD45RO+ cells with CCR7-negative CD45RA+ TemRA cells gave CD8 memory. Sequenced: memory CD8+ T cells sorted from blood. Specified subset: CD45RO+ cells pooled with CCR7-negative TemRA cells. The chain has TRBV9 and TRBJ2-1; no definite D call. This clonotype was sampled from a man between 25 and 39 years old in good health. CDR3 sequence reads: CASSVGANNNEQFF. For the CDR3, the DNA is TGTGCCAGCAGCGTAGGTGCCAATAACAATGAGCAGTTCTTC.